The source of this T cell receptor beta chain is a study of CD8 T cells in ankylosing spondylitis. Overall study findings and caveats: There was a TCR beta motif, made of roughly eight highly homologous variants, that appeared characteristic of ankylosing spondylitis blood.

This clonotype was observed many times. Its antigen is unknown. V dropped 0 bases and J dropped 6 bases, with 6 bases sitting between them. The CDR3 loop spans 13 amino acids. CDR1 is MNHEY, CDR2 SVGAGI, per germline. Via MiXCR, TCRdb re-called the 5' RACE reads, giving one row per CDR3 protein. Of about 330,000 distinct CDR3 sequences in the sample, less than 10% were seen once. This TCR came from a male donor with ankylosing spondylitis. The chain carries TRBV6-5 and TRBJ2-1; D gene unclear. Input material: blood, either unsorted or a sorted T cell fraction (not recorded which). In nucleotides, the CDR3 is TGTGCCAGCAGTTACTCGATGTCCAATGAGCAGTTCTTC. Its protein is CASSYSMSNEQFF.